A selection of T cell receptor beta chains follows, all from one sample in a study of T cell changes during pregnancy in multiple sclerosis. The table came from immunoSEQ multiplex PCR; TCRdb's copy has only in-frame clones and leaves some out. The sample records 60,000 or so clones, around 93% being singletons. Sequenced material: CD4+ T cells from peripheral blood mononuclear cells, taken before pregnancy. These receptors all stem from a female donor with multiple sclerosis, enrolled in a pregnancy study. The CDR3 runs from the conserved cysteine through the conserved F or W. The D gene is left open where the match is weak. Size is stated for part of the rows, as once, few or many counts, or as a class when the clone is expanded.

>TRBJ2-7|NA|NA|TRBV25-1
TGTGCCAGCAGTGAACAGTCCGGCGGCTACGAGCAGTACTTC
CASSEQSGGYEQYF
>TRBJ1-2|few|NA|TRBV15
TGTGCCACCAGCGAGAGGAGCCTTAGAGGCGGCTACACCTTC
CATSERSLRGGYTF
>TRBJ2-3|NA|NA|TRBV7-2
TGTGCCAGCAAAGACCGGACACCTACTAGCACAGATACGCAGTATTTT
CASKDRTPTSTDTQYF
>TRBJ2-1|once|NA|TRBV7-2
TGTGCCAGCAGCTTAGGAGCGAGTTACAATGAGCAGTTCTTC
CASSLGASYNEQFF
>TRBJ1-4|once|TRBD1|TRBV7-9
TGTGCCAGCAGCTTAGGGACAGGGAATGAAAAACTGTTTTTT
CASSLGTGNEKLFF
>TRBJ2-2|NA|NA|TRBV13
TGTGCCAGCAGCACGCCGACGATAGCGACGGGCACCGGGGAGCTGTTTTTT
CASSTPTIATGTGELFF
>TRBJ2-2|NA|TRBD2|TRBV9
TGTGCCAGCAGCGTAGTGACTAGCGCGAACACCGGGGAGCTGTTTTTT
CASSVVTSANTGELFF
>TRBJ2-7|once|NA|TRBV10-3
TGTGCCATCAGTGAGTCGATCAGGGGTGAATTCGAGCAGTACTTC
CAISESIRGEFEQYF
>TRBJ1-5|NA|NA|TRBV7-2
TGTGCCAGCAGCCCTGCGCCTCAACAGCCCCAGCATTTT
CASSPAPQQPQHF
>TRBJ1-6|once|NA|TRBV27
TGTGCCAGCAGAGGCCCGGGAGGTGGGACTTCACCCCTCCACTTT
CASRGPGGGTSPLHF
>TRBJ1-2|NA|NA|TRBV5-4
TGTGCCAGCAGCTTGGAATTGGCTGACGTTAGAGGTGGCTACACCTTC
CASSLELADVRGGYTF
>TRBJ1-1|NA|NA|TRBV6-1
TGTGCCAGCAGTGAAGTGGGGCAGACTGAAGCTTTCTTT
CASSEVGQTEAFF
>TRBJ2-2|NA|NA|TRBV6-5
TGTGCCAGCAGTTTATGGAGGACCGGGGAGCTGTTTTTT
CASSLWRTGELFF
>TRBJ2-1|NA|NA|TRBV2
TGTGCCAGCAGTGTAGATGTCCATGAGCAGTTCTTC
CASSVDVHEQFF
>TRBJ1-4|NA|NA|TRBV19
TGTGCCAGTAGTCCGACATTACCGGGGGAAAAACTGTTTTTT
CASSPTLPGEKLFF
>TRBJ2-4|NA|TRBD1|TRBV5-1
TGCGCCAGCAGCATAGGCGGTGAGGGGGCCCGAAACATTCAGTACTTC
CASSIGGEGARNIQYF
>TRBJ2-6|NA|NA|TRBV5-1
TGCGCCAGCAGCGTACAGGTGGCAGGGGCCAACGTCCTGACTTTC
CASSVQVAGANVLTF
>TRBJ1-1|NA|NA|TRBV27
TGTGCCAGCAGTTTAGGTGGCTGGAGGACTATGAACACTGAAGCTTTCTTT
CASSLGGWRTMNTEAFF
>TRBJ2-7|NA|NA|TRBV2
TGTGCCAGCAGTGAGGCCCTGATGGCCTACGAGCAGTACTTC
CASSEALMAYEQYF
>TRBJ1-1|NA|NA|TRBV19
TGTGCCAGTAGTCCCGGACATAAGGCGATGGGGACTGAAGCTTTCTTT
CASSPGHKAMGTEAFF
>TRBJ2-5|NA|TRBD2|TRBV2
TGTGCCAGCAGTGAACCGCGGGGGGGGTACCAAGAGACCCAGTACTTC
CASSEPRGGYQETQYF
>TRBJ2-3|NA|TRBD2|TRBV27
TGTGCCAGCAGTAGTTATGGGAGGACTAGCGGACTAGAGAGCACAGATACGCAGTATTTT
CASSSYGRTSGLESTDTQYF
>TRBJ2-2|once|TRBD1|TRBV5-4
TGTGCCAGCAGCTGGGGACAGGGGGTTAACACCGGGGAGCTGTTTTTT
CASSWGQGVNTGELFF
>TRBJ2-2|once|NA|TRBV9
TGTGCCAGCAGCGTAGTTCCTGGCGGTCGGGGCACCGGGGAGCTGTTTTTT
CASSVVPGGRGTGELFF
>TRBJ1-1|NA|TRBD1|TRBV5-4
TGTGCCAGCAGCATACCGGGACAGGGACTTACTGAAGCTTTCTTT
CASSIPGQGLTEAFF
>TRBJ2-5|NA|NA|TRBV6-6
TGTGCCAGCAGTCTAAGTGGGACCCAGTACTTC
CASSLSGTQYF